Here is one T cell receptor beta chain with its context. These data are taken from a study of blood T cell repertoires in COVID-19. Study-level information: The United States, Italy and Spain supplied acute and convalescent COVID-19 samples. T cells, B-cell-depleted T cells, or PBMCs provided the cDNA or gDNA that served as material.

The CDR3 loop spans 14 amino acids. The germline V gene encodes CDR1 SGHDN and CDR2 FVKESK. Germline trimming cut 8 bases from V and 4 bases from J; bases unmatched to any gene: 11. Method: immunoSEQ multiplex PCR; TCRdb's copy keeps in-frame clones and lacks some. Of about 36,000 clones in the sample, 70% to 90% were seen once. The sample comprised peripheral blood. The receptor was isolated from a human donor in a cohort sampled during active COVID-19. The V gene is TRBV14, the J gene TRBJ2-7; the match to TRBD1 covers 7 bases. Here the CDR3 DNA reads TGTGCCAGCGCGACGGAGACAGGGTTTTACGAGCAGTACTTC. This sequence encodes CASATETGFYEQYF.